A selection of T cell receptor beta chains follows, all from one sample in a study of cytomegalovirus exposure and HLA in healthy donors. Some clones are missing from TCRdb's copy, which holds only in-frame ones; the method was immunoSEQ multiplex PCR. The table includes around 150,000 clones, around 76% detected once. Material for sequencing was PBMCs. The source of these receptors is a man between 18 and 35 years old in good health and CMV-seronegative. Each CDR3 is given with its conserved first and last residue. A D gene is named only where the DNA matches it firmly. A clone size is listed for some rows: how often the clone was seen (once, few, many), or a class if it is expanded.

J: TRBJ2-1
size: -
V: TRBV7-9
D: -
CDR3: CASSLAGRFYNEQFF
DNA: TGTGCCAGCAGCTTAGCGGGGCGTTTTTACAATGAGCAGTTCTTC

J: TRBJ1-5
size: -
V: TRBV6-1
D: TRBD1
CDR3: CAVGQVLIGNQPQHF
DNA: TGTGCCGTCGGACAGGTGCTAATAGGCAATCAGCCCCAGCATTTT

J: TRBJ2-7
size: -
V: TRBV5-4
D: -
CDR3: CASSNRDSLMNEQYF
DNA: TGTGCCAGCAGCAACCGGGACTCTCTCATGAACGAGCAGTACTTC

J: TRBJ2-1
size: once
V: TRBV7-9
D: TRBD2
CDR3: CASSPTSGGGHEQFF
DNA: TGTGCCAGCAGCCCAACTAGCGGGGGGGGCCATGAGCAGTTCTTC

J: TRBJ2-1
size: -
V: TRBV2
D: TRBD1
CDR3: CASSSGVPGTGGPNYNEQFF
DNA: TGTGCCAGCAGCAGTGGAGTTCCCGGGACAGGAGGCCCAAACTACAATGAGCAGTTCTTC

J: TRBJ2-1
size: -
V: TRBV30
D: -
CDR3: CAWSLAGGINEQFF
DNA: TGTGCCTGGAGTCTAGCCGGAGGTATTAATGAGCAGTTCTTC

J: TRBJ2-7
size: -
V: TRBV30
D: -
CDR3: CAWSVPQESYEQYF
DNA: TGTGCCTGGAGTGTACCACAGGAGTCCTACGAGCAGTACTTC

J: TRBJ1-1
size: few
V: TRBV2
D: TRBD1
CDR3: CASSEQGARAEAFF
DNA: TGTGCCAGCAGTGAACAGGGGGCGCGGGCTGAAGCTTTCTTT

J: TRBJ2-1
size: -
V: TRBV9
D: TRBD2
CDR3: CASSVNTGTRVLEQFF
DNA: TGTGCCAGCAGCGTTAACACCGGGACTAGGGTGCTTGAGCAGTTCTTC

J: TRBJ2-2
size: -
V: TRBV2
D: -
CDR3: CASSGYGFGELFF
DNA: TGTGCCAGCTCCGGGTATGGGTTCGGGGAGCTGTTTTTT

J: TRBJ2-7
size: -
V: TRBV18
D: -
CDR3: CASSPGVEGEQYF
DNA: TGTGCCAGCTCACCAGGTGTGGAGGGTGAGCAGTACTTC

J: TRBJ1-1
size: -
V: TRBV7-7
D: -
CDR3: CASSLTQNTEAFF
DNA: TGTGCCAGCAGCCTTACACAGAACACTGAAGCTTTCTTT

J: TRBJ2-3
size: -
V: TRBV10-2
D: TRBD2
CDR3: CASSESGGLAGGPDTQYF
DNA: TGCGCCAGCAGTGAGTCGGGTGGACTAGCGGGAGGCCCAGATACGCAGTATTTT

J: TRBJ1-3
size: few
V: TRBV6-6
D: -
CDR3: CASSPDRSSGNTIYF
DNA: TGTGCCAGCAGCCCCGACAGGAGCTCTGGAAACACCATATATTTT

J: TRBJ1-2
size: once
V: TRBV27
D: TRBD1
CDR3: CASSLFGTGTANYGYTF
DNA: TGTGCCAGCAGTTTATTCGGGACAGGGACCGCTAACTATGGCTACACCTTC

J: TRBJ2-2
size: once
V: TRBV2
D: TRBD1
CDR3: CARRQGPGELFF
DNA: TGTGCCAGACGACAGGGTCCCGGGGAGCTGTTTTTT